Below are 15 T cell receptor beta chains sequenced from a single sample in a study of shared clonotypes between healthy human individuals. Generated by immunoSEQ multiplex PCR, the TCRdb table keeps only in-frame clones and is missing some. The top ten clones hold 1.2% of a sample with about 1,800,000 clones, about 95% of them seen once. The naive CD8 population came from CD45RO-negative cells selected for CCR7, without terminally differentiated effector memory CD45RA+ cells. The material sequenced was naive CD8+ T cells sorted from blood. All receptors derive from a young man in good health.

This sequence joins TRBV9 and TRBJ2-2, with a possible D match to TRBD2 (5 bases). Germline-derived CDR1 and CDR2 are SGDLS and YYNGEE. The V gene lost 0 bases and the J gene lost 4 bases, with 13 bases spanning the gap. The CDR3 is 16 residues long. The CDR3 reads CASSVDPSPLTGELFF. As DNA, the CDR3 is TGTGCCAGCAGCGTAGACCCTAGCCCACTCACCGGGGAGCTGTTTTTT.

The gene calls are TRBV4-1 and TRBJ2-1, with 10 bases lining up with TRBD2. The CDR3 loop spans 16 amino acids. CDR1 and CDR2 (germline): MGHRA, YSYEKL. V shed 1 base and J 3 bases; nucleotides not matched to a gene: 3. For the CDR3, the DNA is TGCGCCAGCAGCCAAGTGGGACTAGCGTTCTACAATGAGCAGTTCTTC. This translates into CASSQVGLAFYNEQFF.

Only one count was recorded for this clone. The chain links TRBV9 to TRBJ2-1; TRBD2 agrees at 8 bases. This CDR3 region has 15 residues. Germline loops: CDR1 SGDLS, CDR2 YYNGEE. V lost 0 bases to trimming and J lost 5 bases; unmatched junction nucleotides: 4. This CDR3 reads CASSVVGGANNEQFF. The CDR3 region has the DNA TGTGCCAGCAGCGTAGTCGGGGGGGCGAACAATGAGCAGTTCTTC.

The CDR3 sequence is CASSLWGASDYEQYF. DNA for the CDR3: TGTGCCAGCAGCTTGTGGGGGGCGTCGGACTACGAGCAGTACTTC. The chain joins TRBV5-8 to TRBJ2-7; D tentatively reads TRBD1 or TRBD2 (6 bases each). Trimming took 1 base from V and 3 from J, leaving 14 bases between them. CDR1 is SGHTS and CDR2 is YDEGEE in the germline V gene. This CDR3 has 15 residues.

The chain recombines TRBV15 with TRBJ2-7; no firm D call. Germline V lookup: CDR1 LNHNV, CDR2 YYDKDF (reference sequence). V was pared by 6 bases and J by 1 base, with 13 bases between. CDR3 length: 14 residues. CDR3 sequence: CATRAAGESYEQYF. In nucleotides, the CDR3 is TGTGCCACCAGGGCCGCAGGTGAATCCTACGAGCAGTACTTC.

The rearrangement links TRBV2 to TRBJ2-3; perhaps TRBD2 as D (6 bases). CDR3 length: 16 residues. With 2 bases removed from V and 2 bases from J, the gap between germline ends came to 14 bases. Germline values: CDR1 SNHLY, CDR2 FYNNEI. The CDR3 region has the DNA TGTGCCAGCAGTGAACTTGGGAGGTTAAACACAGATACGCAGTATTTT. It is translated as CASSELGRLNTDTQYF. Complete variable domain (other parts from reference TRBV2 and TRBJ2-3): EPEVTQTPSHQVTQMGQEVILRCVPISNHLYFYWYRQILGQKVEFLVSFYNNEISEKSEIFDDQFSVERPDGSNFTLKIRSTKLEDSAMYFCASSELGRLNTDTQYFGPGTRLTVL.

Notes on this clone: This CDR3 is also generated by other DNA sequences in the sample. The chain joins TRBV5-1 to TRBJ2-1; 13 nucleotides align to TRBD2. Trimming took 4 bases from V and 3 from J; bases not matched to a gene: 7. Germline CDR1 is SGHRS and CDR2 is YFSETQ. The CDR3 spans 17 residues. Written as DNA, the CDR3 is TGCGCCAGCAGCCCTGGACTAGCGGGGGCCTACTACAATGAGCAGTTCTTC. It specifies CASSPGLAGAYYNEQFF.

The rearrangement links TRBV7-6 to TRBJ2-1; TRBD2 aligns across 8 bases. The germline CDR1 and CDR2 sequences are SGHVS and FNYEAQ. The CDR3 covers 15 residues. V shed 7 bases, J shed 3 bases, and the junction held 8 bases outside the gene matches. CDR3 loop: CASTLGGGLYNEQFF. In DNA, the CDR3 is TGTGCCAGCACTCTCGGCGGGGGGCTCTACAATGAGCAGTTCTTC.

The V and J genes are TRBV18 and TRBJ1-1; weak D call: TRBD1 (5 bases). V lost 3 bases and J lost 8, with 16 bases in between. The CDR3 loop spans 14 amino acids. Germline V CDR1 and CDR2: KGHSH, LQKENI. CDR3 in DNA: TGTGCCAGCTCACCCTCCGAAGGGGCGGAGGAAGCTTTCTTT. Protein sequence: CASSPSEGAEEAFF.

The J gene is TRBJ2-7, the V gene TRBV6-6; D could derive from TRBD1 or TRBD2 (5 bases each). Germline-derived CDR1 and CDR2 are MNHNY and SVGAGI (reference sequence). The ends were cut back, 2 bases at V and 1 base at J, with 12 bases in the middle. CDR3 length: 15 residues. CDR3 bases: TGTGCCAGCAGTTACGGGGACGGTTGGTCCTACGAGCAGTACTTC. Protein sequence: CASSYGDGWSYEQYF.

The J gene is TRBJ1-1, the V gene TRBV7-6; D remains unclear. Germline V gene sequence: CDR1 SGHVS, CDR2 FNYEAQ. Trimming cost V 1 base and J 1 base, with 7 bases left between them. The CDR3 contains 14 residues. CDR3 residues: CASSLEPGNTEAFF. In DNA form, the CDR3 reads TGTGCCAGCAGCTTAGAACCGGGGAACACTGAAGCTTTCTTT.

The CDR3 DNA is TGTGCCAGCAGTTTTGGGGTATCGAGTGAAAAACTGTTTTTT. Translation gives CASSFGVSSEKLFF. The chain carries TRBV6-1 and TRBJ1-4; no clear D gene. CDR1 is MNHNS, CDR2 SASEGT, per germline. The CDR3 is 14 amino acids. Trimming shortened V by 5 bases and J by 7 bases, and 14 bases separated the two germline ends.

The J gene is TRBJ2-7, the V gene TRBV27; TRBD2 is a possible D gene (8 bases). CDR1 is MNHEY, CDR2 SMNVEV, per germline (reference sequence). Between the trimmed V and J ends, which lost 10 bases and 2 bases, there was a span of 15 bases. The CDR3 loop spans 13 amino acids. CDR3 loop: CATGGRGPYEQYF. In DNA, the CDR3 is TGTGCCACGGGGGGGAGGGGGCCCTACGAGCAGTACTTC.

On this clone: Other nucleotide sequences in the sample specify the same CDR3. The chain joins TRBV11-2 to TRBJ2-7, with 12 positions matching TRBD2. Losses at the gene ends were 3 bases for V and 2 bases for J; bases not matched to a gene: 2. There are 15 residues in the CDR3. Germline CDR1 is SGHAT and CDR2 is FQNNGV. CDR3 bases: TGTGCCAGCAGCTTCTGGACTAGCGGGGCCTACGAGCAGTACTTC. It specifies CASSFWTSGAYEQYF.

This chain links TRBV7-6 with TRBJ2-1; the D gene could be TRBD1 or TRBD2 (6 bases each). V was cut by 6 bases and J by 2 bases, with 11 bases left in between. This CDR3 spans 14 amino acids. CDR1 SGHVS and CDR2 FNYEAQ come from the germline V gene. The CDR3 DNA reads as TGTGCCAGCAGTAAGGGGGGAGCCTACAATGAGCAGTTCTTC. Translation: CASSKGGAYNEQFF.